These 21 T cell receptor beta chains were sequenced from one sample in a study of control samples from healthy donors and cancer patients. The assay was immunoSEQ multiplex PCR, and TCRdb's table has in-frame clones only and misses some. Here the sample spans approximately 100,000 clones, more than 90% being singletons. Sequencing used blood. The receptor set was obtained from a human donor in good health. The donor label of this sample is uncertain.

V and J are TRBV19 and TRBJ1-1, with TRBD1 matching 7 bases. The CDR3 totals 12 residues. Germline trimming cut 3 bases from V and 7 bases from J; bases unmatched to any gene: 2. Per the germline V gene, CDR1 is LNHDA and CDR2 is SQIVND (reference sequence). The CDR3 bases are TGTGCCAGTAGTATTCGGGACAGTGAAGCTTTCTTT. It encodes CASSIRDSEAFF.

This chain joins TRBV5-4 and TRBJ2-2; D perhaps matches TRBD2 (6 bases). Germline loops: CDR1 SGHNT, CDR2 YYREEE (reference sequence). The CDR3 spans 15 residues. The V and J ends lost 1 base and 2 bases respectively, with 9 bases between them. CDR3 sequence (DNA): TGTGCCAGCAGCTTGTGGGGGGTTAACACCGGGGAGCTGTTTTTT. Translation: CASSLWGVNTGELFF. The whole variable domain, remainder taken from reference TRBV5-4 and TRBJ2-2, is ETGVTQSPTHLIKTRGQQVTLRCSSQSGHNTVSWYQQALGQGPQFIFQYYREEENGRGNFPPRFSGLQFPNYSSELNVNALELDDSALYLCASSLWGVNTGELFFGEGSRLTVL.

This clone was seen a few times. The chain's CDR3 is CASSLYGEEQYF. DNA of the CDR3: TGTGCCAGCAGCTTATATGGGGAAGAGCAGTACTTC. V and J are TRBV7-6 and TRBJ2-7; D uncertain. Trimming pared 2 bases from V and 7 bases from J, leaving 9 bases between. The germline CDR1 and CDR2 sequences are SGHVS and FNYEAQ. The CDR3 is 12 amino acids. Looking up the rest from reference TRBV7-6 and TRBJ2-7 gives the full variable domain: GAGVSQSPRYKVTKRGQDVALRCDPISGHVSLYWYRQALGQGPEFLTYFNYEAQQDKSGLPNDRFSAERPEGSISTLTIQRTEQRDSAMYRCASSLYGEEQYFGPGTRLTVT.

The chain employs TRBV24-1 and TRBJ1-2, with D uncertain. Deletions cut 5 bases from V and 7 bases from J, with 13 bases between. There are 13 residues in the CDR3. From germline, CDR1 is KGHDR and CDR2 SFDVKD. The CDR3 is CATSATETVGYTF. CDR3 DNA: TGTGCCACCAGTGCCACCGAGACGGTTGGCTACACCTTC.

This clone was seen only a few times. V is TRBV19 and J is TRBJ2-1; unclear D gene. The CDR3 totals 14 residues. Germline V gives CDR1 LNHDA, CDR2 SQIVND (reference sequence). V was trimmed by 1 base and J by 4 bases, leaving 8 bases between them. The CDR3 nucleotides are TGTGCCAGTAGTATAGCAGTGAAGTACAATGAGCAGTTCTTC. Protein: CASSIAVKYNEQFF.

V usage is TRBV5-1 and J usage is TRBJ2-5, with D unresolved. CDR3 size: 15 residues. The V and J ends lost 4 bases and 0 bases respectively, with 13 bases between them. Germline values: CDR1 SGHRS, CDR2 YFSETQ. The DNA of the CDR3 is TGCGCCAGCAGCCCGTTTCCAAGGGACCAAGAGACCCAGTACTTC. It is translated as CASSPFPRDQETQYF.

The CDR3 bases are TGTGCCAGCTCACTAGGGACTAGCGGGACCACAGATACGCAGTATTTT. It is translated as CASSLGTSGTTDTQYF. This sequence joins TRBV18 and TRBJ2-3; TRBD2 matches at 13 bases. Losses at the gene ends were 4 bases for V and 2 bases for J; bases not matched to a gene: 3. CDR1 is KGHSH and CDR2 is LQKENI in the germline V gene. CDR3 length equals 16 residues. Variable domain in full (rest from reference TRBV18 and TRBJ2-3): NAGVMQNPRHLVRRRGQEARLRCSPMKGHSHVYWYRQLPEEGLKFMVYLQKENIIDESGMPKERFSAEFPKEGPSILRIQQVVRGDSAAYFCASSLGTSGTTDTQYFGPGTRLTVL.

The V gene is TRBV5-5, the J gene TRBJ2-1; no clear D. The CDR3 covers 14 residues. The V gene lost 7 bases and the J gene lost 1 base, with 12 bases spanning the gap. Germline-derived CDR1 and CDR2 are SGHKS and YYEKEE (reference sequence). This chain's CDR3 is CASGPEPSYNEQFF. As DNA, the CDR3 is TGTGCCAGCGGCCCCGAACCTTCCTACAATGAGCAGTTCTTC.

This chain uses TRBV20-1 with TRBJ1-1; TRBD1 agrees at 7 bases. Germline CDR1 DFQATT, CDR2 SNEGSKA (reference sequence). The CDR3 is 14 residues long. V lost 3 bases to trimming and J lost 0 bases; unmatched junction nucleotides: 4. DNA for the CDR3: TGCAGTGCTAGTCGACAGGGATTGAACACTGAAGCTTTCTTT. It translates to CSASRQGLNTEAFF.

This chain joins TRBV7-8 and TRBJ2-7; TRBD1 matches at 10 bases. CDR1 and CDR2 (germline): SGHVS, FQNEAQ. The V segment lost 5 bases and the J segment 5 bases; nucleotides outside the gene matches: 6. CDR3 size: 14 residues. CDR3 in amino acids: CASSLGQGVHEQYF. For the CDR3, the DNA is TGTGCCAGCAGCCTTGGACAGGGGGTCCACGAGCAGTACTTC.

The gene calls are TRBV10-2 and TRBJ1-2; D ambiguous. Germline CDR1 reads WSHSY; CDR2 reads SAAADI. CDR3 length: 16 amino acids. V was clipped by 7 bases and J by 4 bases, with 22 bases between them. CDR3 in amino acids: CASTPGWGSSSYGYTF. Here the CDR3 DNA reads TGCGCCAGCACCCCGGGGTGGGGTTCGAGTTCCTATGGCTACACCTTC.

The chain is built from TRBV6-6 and TRBJ1-6; tentatively, D is TRBD1 (5 bases). The CDR3 is 15 amino acids. Between the trimmed V and J ends, which lost 3 bases and 9 bases, there was a span of 15 bases. The germline V gene encodes CDR1 MNHNY and CDR2 SVGAGI (reference sequence). The CDR3 loop is CASSYEAGQGSPLHF. DNA of the CDR3: TGTGCCAGCAGTTATGAGGCAGGACAAGGTTCACCCCTCCACTTT.

CDR3 in DNA: TGTGCCAGCTCACCTTGGACAGGGGGTAATGAGCAGTTCTTC. This sequence encodes CASSPWTGGNEQFF. The V call is TRBV18, the J call TRBJ2-1, with 10 bases that match TRBD1. Germline values: CDR1 KGHSH, CDR2 LQKENI. With V trimmed by 3 bases and J by 7 bases, 3 bases remained unmatched. This CDR3 is built from 14 residues. Supplemented by reference TRBV18 and TRBJ2-1, the full variable domain reads NAGVMQNPRHLVRRRGQEARLRCSPMKGHSHVYWYRQLPEEGLKFMVYLQKENIIDESGMPKERFSAEFPKEGPSILRIQQVVRGDSAAYFCASSPWTGGNEQFFGPGTRLTVL.

This sequence joins TRBV30 and TRBJ1-2; D gene uncertain. Per germline, CDR1 GTSNPN and CDR2 SVGIG (reference sequence). There are 11 residues in the CDR3. Trimming left V 5 bases short and J 4 bases short, with 8 bases between. CDR3 protein: CAWSGLYGYTF. In DNA form, the CDR3 reads TGTGCCTGGTCTGGCCTCTATGGCTACACCTTC.

The rearrangement links TRBV9 to TRBJ1-4, with D perhaps TRBD1 (5 bases). The length of the CDR3 is 14 residues. Trimming pared 1 base from V and 7 bases from J, leaving 11 bases between. Germline V gene sequence: CDR1 SGDLS, CDR2 YYNGEE. CDR3 region: CASSVSAGSEKLFF. The CDR3 bases are TGTGCCAGCAGCGTATCGGCAGGGAGTGAAAAACTGTTTTTT.

This rearrangement joins TRBV18 to TRBJ2-5; 11 positions agree with TRBD2. The CDR3 extends over 18 amino acids. In germline, CDR1 is KGHSH, CDR2 LQKENI. Trimming cost V 3 bases and J 2 bases; bases outside gene matches: 11. As DNA, the CDR3 is TGTGCCAGCTCACCCTTAAGACTAGCGGGGAGTACACAAGAGACCCAGTACTTC. Translating gives CASSPLRLAGSTQETQYF.

The V and J genes are TRBV5-8 and TRBJ1-1; TRBD1 aligns across 11 bases. Germline V gene sequence: CDR1 SGHTS, CDR2 YDEGEE. The CDR3 is 18 residues long. With 4 bases clipped from V and 1 base from J, the junction kept 12 bases outside the gene matches. Here the CDR3 reads CASSGAGTGGMKNTEAFF. DNA for the CDR3: TGTGCCAGCAGCGGAGCCGGGACAGGGGGGATGAAGAACACTGAAGCTTTCTTT.

The V call is TRBV28, the J call TRBJ1-2; D remains ambiguous. Trimming took off 2 bases at V and 4 bases at J, with 11 bases between the two ends. The CDR3 spans 14 residues. The germline gives CDR1 MDHEN, CDR2 SYDVKM. This CDR3 is CASSLGLSSYGYTF. CDR3 nucleotide sequence: TGTGCCAGCAGTTTAGGCTTATCCTCCTATGGCTACACCTTC.

V is TRBV19 and J is TRBJ1-2, with 11 bases matching TRBD1. V shed 3 bases, J shed 4 bases, and the junction held 4 bases outside the gene matches. Germline V lookup: CDR1 LNHDA, CDR2 SQIVND (reference sequence). This CDR3 spans 15 amino acids. CDR3 loop: CASSMRTGGLYGYTF. The CDR3 region has the DNA TGTGCCAGTAGTATGCGGACAGGGGGCCTCTATGGCTACACCTTC.

The rearrangement uses TRBV3-1 (or the pseudogene TRBV3-2) and TRBJ1-6; D not certain. CDR1 is LGHDT and CDR2 is YNNKEL in the germline V gene (reference sequence). V gave up 4 bases and J gave up 7 bases, with 5 bases separating them. CDR3 length equals 12 residues. The CDR3 region is CASSLTNSPLHF. CDR3 sequence (DNA): TGTGCCAGCAGCCTCACGAATTCACCCCTCCACTTT.

The genes are TRBV27 and TRBJ1-5; D not resolved. This CDR3 contains 15 residues. The germline V gene has CDR1 MNHEY and CDR2 SMNVEV (reference sequence). The germline V and J ends were trimmed by 0 bases and 0 bases, with 6 bases remaining between them. In nucleotides, the CDR3 is TGTGCCAGCAGTTTATCTAGGTTTAGCAATCAGCCCCAGCATTTT. Translation gives CASSLSRFSNQPQHF.